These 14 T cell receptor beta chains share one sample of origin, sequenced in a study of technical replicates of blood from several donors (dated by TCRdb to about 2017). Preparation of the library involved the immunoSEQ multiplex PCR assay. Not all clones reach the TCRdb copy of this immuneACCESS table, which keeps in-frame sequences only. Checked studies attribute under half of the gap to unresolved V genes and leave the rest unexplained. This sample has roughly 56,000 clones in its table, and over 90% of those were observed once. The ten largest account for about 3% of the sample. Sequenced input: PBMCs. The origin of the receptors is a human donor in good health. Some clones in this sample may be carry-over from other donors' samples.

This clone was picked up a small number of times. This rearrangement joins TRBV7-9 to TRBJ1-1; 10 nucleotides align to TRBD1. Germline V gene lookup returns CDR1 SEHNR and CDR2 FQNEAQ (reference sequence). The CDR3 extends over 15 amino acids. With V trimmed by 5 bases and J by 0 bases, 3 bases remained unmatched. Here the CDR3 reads CASSIGTGVNTEAFF. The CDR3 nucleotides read TGTGCCAGCAGCATAGGGACAGGGGTGAACACTGAAGCTTTCTTT.

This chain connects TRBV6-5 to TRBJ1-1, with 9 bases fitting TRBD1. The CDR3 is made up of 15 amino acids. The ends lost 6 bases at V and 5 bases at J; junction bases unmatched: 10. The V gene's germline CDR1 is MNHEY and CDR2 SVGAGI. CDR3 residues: CASRITGGRGTEAFF. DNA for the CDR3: TGTGCCAGCAGGATAACAGGGGGCAGGGGGACTGAAGCTTTCTTT.

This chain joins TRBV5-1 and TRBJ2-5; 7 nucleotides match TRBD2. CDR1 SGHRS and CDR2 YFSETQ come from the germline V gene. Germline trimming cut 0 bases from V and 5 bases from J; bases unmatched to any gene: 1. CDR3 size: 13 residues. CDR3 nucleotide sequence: TGCGCCAGCAGCTTGGGCGGGAGTGAGACCCAGTACTTC. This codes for CASSLGGSETQYF.

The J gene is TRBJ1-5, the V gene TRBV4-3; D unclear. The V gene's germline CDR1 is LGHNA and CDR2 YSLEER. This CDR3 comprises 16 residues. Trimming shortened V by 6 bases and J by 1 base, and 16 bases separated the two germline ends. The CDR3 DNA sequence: TGCGCCAGCAGAAAGAATGGCTGGGAGAGCAATCAGCCCCAGCATTTT. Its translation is CASRKNGWESNQPQHF.

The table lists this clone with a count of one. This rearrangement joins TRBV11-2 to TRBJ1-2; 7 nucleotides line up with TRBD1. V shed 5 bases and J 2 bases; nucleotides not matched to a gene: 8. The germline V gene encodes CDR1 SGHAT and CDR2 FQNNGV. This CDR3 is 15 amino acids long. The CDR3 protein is CASSHFDRENYGYTF. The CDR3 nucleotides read TGTGCCAGCAGCCATTTCGACAGGGAAAACTATGGCTACACCTTC.

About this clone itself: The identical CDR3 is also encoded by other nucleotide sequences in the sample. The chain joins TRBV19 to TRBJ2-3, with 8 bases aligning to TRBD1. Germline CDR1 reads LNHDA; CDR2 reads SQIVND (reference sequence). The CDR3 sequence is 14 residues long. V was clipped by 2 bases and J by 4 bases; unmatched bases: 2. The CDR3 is CASSIRQGSDTQYF. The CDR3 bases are TGTGCCAGTAGTATAAGACAGGGGTCAGATACGCAGTATTTT.

Here the CDR3 DNA reads TGTGCCAGCAGCTCCATGGACAAACGTAATGAAAAACTGTTTTTT. Amino acid sequence: CASSSMDKRNEKLFF. The chain links TRBV7-9 to TRBJ1-4, with TRBD1 as a possible D gene (5 bases). This CDR3 is 15 amino acids long. Germline V gives CDR1 SEHNR, CDR2 FQNEAQ (reference sequence). V lost 4 bases and J 4 bases, leaving 13 bases between the germline ends.

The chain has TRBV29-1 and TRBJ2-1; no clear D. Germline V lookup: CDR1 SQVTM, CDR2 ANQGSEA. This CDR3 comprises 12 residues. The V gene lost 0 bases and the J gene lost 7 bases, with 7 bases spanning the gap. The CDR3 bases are TGCAGCGTTGAAGATACTGCTAATGAGCAGTTCTTC. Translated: CSVEDTANEQFF.

This CDR3 reads CASSYSAGGYPAHF. CDR3 bases: TGTGCCAGCAGTTACTCGGCAGGGGGCTACCCGGCCCACTTT. The chain recombines TRBV6-5 with TRBJ1-6, with 8 bases aligning to TRBD1. V was clipped by 0 bases and J by 18 bases; unmatched bases: 10. The germline V gene has CDR1 MNHEY and CDR2 SVGAGI. The CDR3 has 14 residues.

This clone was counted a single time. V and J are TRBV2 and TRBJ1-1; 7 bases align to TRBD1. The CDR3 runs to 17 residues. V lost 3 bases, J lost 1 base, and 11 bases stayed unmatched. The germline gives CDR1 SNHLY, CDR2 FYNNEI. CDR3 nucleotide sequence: TGTGCCAGCAGTGAGGGCCTCAGGGGGTTCGGGAACACTGAAGCTTTCTTT. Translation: CASSEGLRGFGNTEAFF.

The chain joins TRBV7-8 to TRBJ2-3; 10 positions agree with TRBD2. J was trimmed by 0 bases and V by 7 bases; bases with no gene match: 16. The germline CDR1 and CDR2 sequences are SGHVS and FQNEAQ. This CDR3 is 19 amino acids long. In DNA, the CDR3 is TGTGCCAGCATACTCGAGGCTAGCGGGGGATTAATAAGCACAGATACGCAGTATTTT. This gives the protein CASILEASGGLISTDTQYF.

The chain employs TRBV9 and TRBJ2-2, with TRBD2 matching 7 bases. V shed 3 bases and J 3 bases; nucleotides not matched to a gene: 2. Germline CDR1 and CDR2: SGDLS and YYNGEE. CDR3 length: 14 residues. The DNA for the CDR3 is TGTGCCAGCAGCGGGGGAGGGGACACCGGGGAGCTGTTTTTT. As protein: CASSGGGDTGELFF.

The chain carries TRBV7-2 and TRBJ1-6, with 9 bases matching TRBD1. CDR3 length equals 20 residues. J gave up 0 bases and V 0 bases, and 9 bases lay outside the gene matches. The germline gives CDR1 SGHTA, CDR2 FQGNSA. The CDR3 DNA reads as TGTGCCAGCAGCTTAGCCCACTCCGGACAGGGGAGCTCCTATAATTCACCCCTCCACTTT. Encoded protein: CASSLAHSGQGSSYNSPLHF.

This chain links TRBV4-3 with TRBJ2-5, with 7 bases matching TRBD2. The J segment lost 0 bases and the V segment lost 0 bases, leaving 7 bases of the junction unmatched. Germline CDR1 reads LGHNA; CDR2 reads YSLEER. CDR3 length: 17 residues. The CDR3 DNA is TGCGCCAGCAGCCAAGATGTGGGAGCGGGAAACCAAGAGACCCAGTACTTC. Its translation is CASSQDVGAGNQETQYF.